These 23 T cell receptor beta chains share one sample of origin, sequenced in a study of blood T cell repertoires in COVID-19. TCRdb's copy holds only in-frame clones and misses some; the assay was immunoSEQ multiplex PCR. The sample shows some 300,000 clones, 70% to 90% of them seen only once. Specimen: peripheral blood. Receptors were obtained from a woman in her forties or fifties with COVID-19, enrolled during active disease.

The rearrangement links TRBV7-9 to TRBJ2-1, with TRBD1 as a possible D gene (7 bases). Per the germline V gene, CDR1 is SEHNR and CDR2 is FQNEAQ (reference sequence). V dropped 6 bases and J dropped 14 bases, with 17 bases sitting between them. CDR3 length: 12 residues. The CDR3 loop is CASRSPAGQKFF. In nucleotides, the CDR3 is TGTGCCAGCAGGTCCCCCGCGGGACAGAAGTTCTTC.

The gene calls are TRBV30 and TRBJ1-4; TRBD1 matches at 7 bases. Per the germline V gene, CDR1 is GTSNPN and CDR2 is SVGIG (reference sequence). CDR3 size: 13 residues. Losses at the gene ends were 7 bases for V and 8 bases for J; bases not matched to a gene: 10. CDR3 residues: CASTTGNGEKLFF. The CDR3 region has the DNA TGTGCCTCCACGACAGGGAATGGGGAAAAACTGTTTTTT.

V is TRBV28 and J is TRBJ1-2; 9 bases are shared with TRBD1. Germline V gene data show CDR1 as MDHEN and CDR2 as SYDVKM. V lost 8 bases to trimming and J lost 6 bases; unmatched junction nucleotides: 16. The CDR3 contains 16 residues. CDR3 DNA: TGTGCCAGCGGACCTTCGCACAGGGGGCTGGTGAATGGCTACACCTTC. This gives the protein CASGPSHRGLVNGYTF.

J is TRBJ1-1 and V is TRBV29-1, with D hard to call. V was clipped by 0 bases and J by 1 base, with 9 bases between them. This CDR3 is built from 14 residues. Looked up from germline, CDR1 is SQVTM and CDR2 is ANQGSEA. As DNA, the CDR3 is TGCAGCGTTGAAGATGGGCCTAAGAACACTGAAGCTTTCTTT. The encoded protein is CSVEDGPKNTEAFF.

This clone was counted between two and nine times. The chain links TRBV5-4 to TRBJ1-1; a possible D gene is TRBD1 (5 bases). This CDR3 has 15 residues. The germline V and J ends were trimmed by 1 base and 0 bases, with 10 bases remaining between them. Germline CDR1 SGHNT, CDR2 YYREEE (reference sequence). The CDR3 nucleotides read TGTGCCAGCAGCTTGTGGGTGGGGCTGAACACTGAAGCTTTCTTT. It encodes CASSLWVGLNTEAFF.

The V call is TRBV19, the J call TRBJ1-5; 8 bases are shared with TRBD1. This CDR3 region has 17 residues. Germline V gives CDR1 LNHDA, CDR2 SQIVND (reference sequence). The V gene end was trimmed by 1 base and the J gene end by 2 bases; junction bases not matched to a gene: 7. The CDR3 loop is CASSIGIDRGGNQPQHF. The CDR3 DNA reads as TGTGCCAGTAGTATAGGGATAGACAGGGGAGGCAATCAGCCCCAGCATTTT. Variable domain in full (rest from reference TRBV19 and TRBJ1-5): DGGITQSPKYLFRKEGQNVTLSCEQNLNHDAMYWYRQDPGQGLRLIYYSQIVNDFQKGDIAEGYSVSREKKESFPLTVTSAQKNPTAFYLCASSIGIDRGGNQPQHFGDGTRLSIL.

The J gene is TRBJ2-5, the V gene TRBV28, with D unclear. V was clipped by 6 bases and J by 4 bases, with 12 bases between them. CDR1 and CDR2 from the germline V gene are MDHEN and SYDVKM. This CDR3 comprises 13 residues. This chain's CDR3 is CASRLGHLETQYF. For the CDR3, the DNA is TGTGCCAGCAGATTAGGTCACTTAGAGACCCAGTACTTC.

In this sample, this clone turned up once. This chain uses TRBV7-9 with TRBJ1-4; D not resolved. Germline V gene data show CDR1 as SEHNR and CDR2 as FQNEAQ (reference sequence). The CDR3 contains 15 residues. Trimming took off 5 bases at V and 5 bases at J, with 15 bases between the two ends. The CDR3 is CASSPGSSPNEKLFF. CDR3 sequence (DNA): TGTGCCAGCAGCCCCGGGTCGAGTCCGAATGAAAAACTGTTTTTT. The whole variable domain, remainder taken from reference TRBV7-9 and TRBJ1-4, is DTGVSQNPRHKITKRGQNVTFRCDPISEHNRLYWYRQTLGQGPEFLTYFQNEAQLEKSRLLSDRFSAERPKGSFSTLEIQRTEQGDSAMYLCASSPGSSPNEKLFFGSGTQLSVL.

The V gene is TRBV5-5, the J gene TRBJ1-5; 8 bases fit TRBD1. Germline-derived CDR1 and CDR2 are SGHKS and YYEKEE (reference sequence). V trimming: 4 bases; J trimming: 7 bases; junction bases outside the gene matches: 13. CDR3 size: 16 residues. This chain's CDR3 is CASSLMSGQGIQPQHF. CDR3 in DNA: TGTGCCAGCAGCCTTATGAGTGGACAGGGAATACAGCCCCAGCATTTT.

The chain employs TRBV15 and TRBJ2-7, with 15 bases aligning to TRBD2. This CDR3 is 16 amino acids long. Germline-derived CDR1 and CDR2 are LNHNV and YYDKDF (reference sequence). The junction had 7 bases not matched to a gene; V was cut back by 2 bases and J by 8 bases. The CDR3 protein is CATSRTPGTSGRKQYF. The CDR3 DNA follows: TGTGCCACCAGCAGAACTCCCGGGACTAGCGGGAGGAAGCAGTACTTC.

The chain combines TRBV2 with TRBJ2-1, with TRBD2 matching 7 bases. The CDR3 consists of 16 residues. V was pared by 3 bases and J by 2 bases, with 7 bases of the junction left unmatched. CDR1 is SNHLY and CDR2 is FYNNEI in the germline V gene. The CDR3 region has the DNA TGTGCCAGCAGTGAGAGCGGGGCCCCACCCTACAATGAGCAGTTCTTC. Translation: CASSESGAPPYNEQFF.

V gene TRBV7-9 combines with J gene TRBJ1-3, with TRBD1 as a possible D gene (5 bases). CDR1 is SEHNR, CDR2 FQNEAQ, per germline (reference sequence). V lost 2 bases and J lost 0, with 14 bases in between. The CDR3 totals 17 residues. The CDR3 loop is CASSLLPGVTSGNTIYF. The CDR3 DNA reads TGTGCCAGCAGCTTACTCCCGGGGGTTACCTCTGGAAACACCATATATTTT. The whole variable domain, remainder taken from reference TRBV7-9 and TRBJ1-3, is DTGVSQNPRHKITKRGQNVTFRCDPISEHNRLYWYRQTLGQGPEFLTYFQNEAQLEKSRLLSDRFSAERPKGSFSTLEIQRTEQGDSAMYLCASSLLPGVTSGNTIYFGEGSWLTVV.

This chain connects TRBV4-3 to TRBJ1-3, with D possibly being TRBD1 (6 bases). The CDR3 sequence is 15 residues long. The germline CDR1 and CDR2 sequences are LGHNA and YSLEER. Trimming took off 4 bases at V and 4 bases at J, with 14 bases between the two ends. In DNA, the CDR3 is TGCGCCAGCAGCCCCACTGCGCAGGGGGGAAACACCATATATTTT. Its translation: CASSPTAQGGNTIYF.

The DNA of the CDR3 is TGTGCCAGCAGCCAAGCAGCTAGCGGTACCCTTTACAATGAGCAGTTCTTC. This encodes CASSQAASGTLYNEQFF. The chain is built from TRBV4-2 and TRBJ2-1; 7 nucleotides agree with TRBD2. The trim removed 1 base at V and 4 bases at J, leaving 10 bases unmatched. Germline CDR1 LGHNA, CDR2 YNFKEQ. The CDR3 covers 17 residues.

With respect to this clone: A single base separates this from a much larger clone, so it may be a read error. The V call is TRBV11-3, the J call TRBJ2-5, with 8 bases fitting TRBD1. V was clipped by 5 bases and J by 1 base; unmatched bases: 0. Germline V gives CDR1 SGHNT, CDR2 YENEEA. The CDR3 has 13 residues. CDR3 coding DNA: TGTGCCAGCAGCCAGGGGGCCCAAGAGACCCAGTACTTC. It encodes CASSQGAQETQYF.

The sample holds a few counts of this clone. V and J are TRBV12-3 or TRBV12-4 and TRBJ1-5, with D possibly TRBD1 on 6 matching bases. Trimming took off 4 bases at V and 11 bases at J, with 15 bases between the two ends. The CDR3 has 13 residues. This chain's CDR3 is CASSYTGSGAQHF. The CDR3 nucleotides read TGTGCCAGCAGTTACACAGGGTCTGGAGCCCAGCATTTT.

The CDR3 nucleotides are TGTGCCACCAGCAGACCGACTAGCGGGAGCGAGACCCAGTACTTC. This codes for CATSRPTSGSETQYF. V and J are TRBV15 and TRBJ2-5; 12 bases map to TRBD2. Trimming took 2 bases from V and 5 from J; bases not matched to a gene: 3. The CDR3 runs 15 residues. Germline-derived CDR1 and CDR2 are LNHNV and YYDKDF (reference sequence).

V is TRBV7-9 and J is TRBJ2-1; possibly TRBD2 for D (5 bases). CDR1 and CDR2 (germline): SEHNR, FQNEAQ (reference sequence). This CDR3 is 12 amino acids long. V lost 5 bases, J lost 6 bases, and 8 bases lay in between. Written as DNA, the CDR3 is TGTGCCAGCAGCCCAAGCGGCAATGAGCAGTTCTTC. Residues: CASSPSGNEQFF.

This clone has more than one count but fewer than ten. The gene calls are TRBV10-1 and TRBJ2-2; 12 bases map to TRBD2. The CDR3 spans 17 residues. V was clipped by 6 bases and J by 5 bases; unmatched bases: 10. Germline V CDR1 and CDR2: WNHNN, SYGVQD (reference sequence). CDR3 region: CASRTTSGRFGTGELFF. Written as DNA, the CDR3 is TGCGCCAGCAGAACTACTAGCGGGAGGTTTGGAACCGGGGAGCTGTTTTTT.

The CDR3 is CASSDRQIQNTGELFF. CDR3 nucleotide sequence: TGTGCCAGCAGTGATCGACAGATACAGAACACCGGGGAGCTGTTTTTT. J is TRBJ2-2 and V is TRBV27; D is perhaps TRBD1 (5 bases). This CDR3 contains 16 residues. From germline, CDR1 is MNHEY and CDR2 SMNVEV (reference sequence). V was clipped by 5 bases and J by 1 base, with 14 bases between them.

The J gene is TRBJ2-5, the V gene TRBV18, with 9 bases identical to TRBD1. This CDR3 is 15 amino acids long. The germline V gene encodes CDR1 KGHSH and CDR2 LQKENI. J gave up 2 bases and V 2 bases, and 3 bases lay outside the gene matches. This CDR3 is CASSPGTGHQETQYF. In nucleotides, the CDR3 is TGTGCCAGCTCACCAGGGACAGGGCATCAAGAGACCCAGTACTTC.

This chain uses TRBV19 with TRBJ1-3, with unresolved D. Germline V gene sequence: CDR1 LNHDA, CDR2 SQIVND (reference sequence). The CDR3 is 15 amino acids. V was clipped by 7 bases and J by 1 base, with 14 bases between them. The CDR3 region has the DNA TGTGCCAGTATCCCGGAGGGCCTTTCTGGAAACACCATATATTTT. This translates into CASIPEGLSGNTIYF.

Here the CDR3 DNA reads TGCAGCGTTAGCGGCACGAACACCGGGGAGCTGTTTTTT. This sequence encodes CSVSGTNTGELFF. This chain uses TRBV29-1 with TRBJ2-2; a possible D gene is TRBD2 (5 bases). Germline CDR1 reads SQVTM; CDR2 reads ANQGSEA. The CDR3 is made up of 13 amino acids. V lost 5 bases to trimming and J lost 0 bases, with 7 bases between them.